This T cell receptor (beta chain) was identified during a study of blood T cell repertoires in COVID-19. Study information: Acute and convalescent COVID-19 samples came from the United States, Italy and Spain. PBMCs, B-cell-depleted T cells, or T cells were the source of the cDNA or gDNA that made up the material.

CDR3 length: 14 residues. The ends were cut back, 5 bases at V and 7 bases at J, with 18 bases in the middle. The V gene's germline CDR1 is SGHTA and CDR2 FQGNSA. Original handling: Amplification from reference gene primers served as the basis for estimated nucleated cell counts. Data came from immunoSEQ multiplex PCR; TCRdb stores just in-frame clones and leaves some out. The V and J calls and clone size come from that table; D and trimming were worked out from the DNA. The sample lists 37,000 or so clones, about 74% seen once, with roughly 2% in the top ten. This clonotype was obtained from a man aged 60-69 years with active COVID-19. The material sequenced was peripheral blood. The chain recombines TRBV7-2 with TRBJ2-7; D is perhaps TRBD2 (6 bases). The CDR3 nucleotides are TGTGCCAGCAGCCCCCTGGGGGGAATGGAAGAGCAGTACTTC. Its translation is CASSPLGGMEEQYF.